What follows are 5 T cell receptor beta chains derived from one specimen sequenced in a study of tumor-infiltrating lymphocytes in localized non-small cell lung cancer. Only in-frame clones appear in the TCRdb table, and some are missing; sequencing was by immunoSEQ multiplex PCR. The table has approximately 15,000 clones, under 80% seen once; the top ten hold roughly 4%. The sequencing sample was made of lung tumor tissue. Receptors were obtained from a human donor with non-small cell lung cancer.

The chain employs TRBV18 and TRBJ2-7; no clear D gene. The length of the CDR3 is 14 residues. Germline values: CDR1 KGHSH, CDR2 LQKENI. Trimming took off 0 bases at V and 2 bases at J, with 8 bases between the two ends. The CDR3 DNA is TGTGCCAGCTCACCACCGTCGGAAACCTACGAGCAGTACTTC. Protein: CASSPPSETYEQYF. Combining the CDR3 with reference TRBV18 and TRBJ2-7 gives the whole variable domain NAGVMQNPRHLVRRRGQEARLRCSPMKGHSHVYWYRQLPEEGLKFMVYLQKENIIDESGMPKERFSAEFPKEGPSILRIQQVVRGDSAAYFCASSPPSETYEQYFGPGTRLTVT.

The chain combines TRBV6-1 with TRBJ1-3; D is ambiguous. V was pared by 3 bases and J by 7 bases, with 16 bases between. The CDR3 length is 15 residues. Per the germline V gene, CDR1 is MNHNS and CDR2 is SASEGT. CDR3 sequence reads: CASSDIRGTFNTIYF. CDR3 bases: TGTGCCAGCAGTGACATCCGGGGAACCTTCAACACCATATATTTT.

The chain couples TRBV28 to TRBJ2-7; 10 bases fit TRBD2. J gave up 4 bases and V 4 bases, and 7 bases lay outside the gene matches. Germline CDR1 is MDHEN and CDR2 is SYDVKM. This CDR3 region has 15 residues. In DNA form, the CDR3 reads TGTGCCAGCAGTTCTAGCGGGGGTGTCGAGTACGAGCAGTACTTC. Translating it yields CASSSSGGVEYEQYF.

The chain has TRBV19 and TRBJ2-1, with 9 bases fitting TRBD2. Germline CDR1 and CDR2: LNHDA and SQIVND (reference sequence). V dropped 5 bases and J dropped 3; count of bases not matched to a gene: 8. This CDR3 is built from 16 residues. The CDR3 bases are TGTGCCAGTAGTGCCCCGGGACTAGCTGACTACAATGAGCAGTTCTTC. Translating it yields CASSAPGLADYNEQFF.

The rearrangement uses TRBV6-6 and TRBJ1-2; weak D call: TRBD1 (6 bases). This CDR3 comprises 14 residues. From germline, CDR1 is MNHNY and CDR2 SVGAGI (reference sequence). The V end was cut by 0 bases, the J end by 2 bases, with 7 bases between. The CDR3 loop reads CASSYSQGNYGYTF. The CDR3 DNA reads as TGTGCCAGCAGTTACTCGCAGGGGAACTATGGCTACACCTTC.